This TCR beta chain was identified during a study of T cells after yellow fever vaccination. Study overall: Preparation used SMART-Seq v4 Ultra Low Input for the low-cell-number fractions.

In germline, CDR1 is LGHNA, CDR2 YSLEER. V was clipped by 4 bases and J by 4 bases, with 10 bases between them. The length of the CDR3 is 13 residues. To note about this clonotype: Its antigen is still unknown.

TCRdb independently ran MiXCR on the 5' RACE reads; one entry per CDR3 protein. The sample includes 300,000 or so distinct CDR3 sequences, 10% to 15% of them seen just once. Study outcomes and limitations: Any FACS-sorted repertoire could hold abundant clonotypes that contaminate it from the bulk population. Booster sampling recovered most clones from primary vaccination (roughly 96% CD4, approximately 90% CD8).

The TCR originated in a man in his thirties or forties who received the YFV17D yellow fever vaccine. The rearrangement links TRBV4-3 to TRBJ2-5; the D gene is possibly TRBD2 (5 bases). The sequences come from CD4+ T cells sorted from PBMCs, collected 45 days after the yellow fever booster vaccination. In nucleotides, the CDR3 is TGCGCCAGCAGCCCTAGCACTGTAGAGACCCAGTACTTC. Its translation is CASSPSTVETQYF.